This T cell receptor (beta chain) came from a study of shared clonotypes between healthy human individuals. Positively selected for CCR7, the CD45RO-negative cells used as naive CD8 cells excluded terminally differentiated effector memory CD45RA+ cells. Measured with immunoSEQ multiplex PCR; TCRdb has only the in-frame clones, and not every one. The repertoire has roughly 650,000 clones, approximately 96% of them found once; the top ten carry less than 0.13%. Germline-derived CDR1 and CDR2 are MDHEN and SYDVKM. The CDR3 loop spans 14 amino acids. The V gene lost 6 bases and the J gene lost 3 bases, with 15 bases spanning the gap.

Sequenced input: naive CD8+ T cells sorted from blood. This TCR was recovered from a woman in her 30s in good health. The chain recombines TRBV28 with TRBJ2-7; D assignment may be TRBD1 or TRBD2 (5 bases each). The CDR3 spells CASSPIQGVYEQYF. CDR3 nucleotides: TGTGCCAGCAGCCCCATCCAGGGAGTCTACGAGCAGTACTTC.